A selection of T cell receptor beta chains follows, all from one sample in a study of prognosis after radiotherapy for stage I lung cancer. TCRdb reprocessed the multiplex PCR reads with MiXCR, giving one entry per CDR3 protein. This table holds roughly 15,000 distinct CDR3 sequences, 37% found once. The sample was PBMCs, taken before or after stereotactic body radiation therapy (not recorded which). These TCRs come from a donor over 45 with non-small cell lung cancer. CDR3s include the opening cysteine and the closing phenylalanine or tryptophan. D genes are given only for firm matches. For some rows the clone size is stated as once, few or many, or as a class when expanded; others skip it.

D: NA
size: many
V: TRBV4-2
J: TRBJ2-7
CDR3: CASSREGGASYEQYF
DNA: TGTGCCAGCAGCCGGGAGGGGGGCGCTTCTTACGAGCAGTACTTC

D: NA
size: NA
V: TRBV11-2
J: TRBJ1-1
CDR3: CARSLVWGLWRTEAFF
DNA: TGTGCCAGAAGCTTGGTTTGGGGGTTGTGGCGCACTGAGGCTTTCTTT

D: NA
size: NA
V: TRBV6-1
J: TRBJ2-5
CDR3: CASSEAVSLWTQNF
DNA: TGTGCCAGCAGTGAGGCAGTGAGTCTATGGACCCAGAACTTC

D: NA
size: medium-sized
V: TRBV6-1
J: TRBJ2-3
CDR3: CASLRDASTDTQYF
DNA: TGTGCCAGCCTCCGGGACGCAAGCACAGATACGCAGTATTTT

D: NA
size: many
V: TRBV5-6
J: TRBJ1-6
CDR3: CASIGPGAGSPLHF
DNA: TGTGCCAGCATCGGACCAGGGGCCGGATCACCCCTCCACTTT

D: NA
size: many
V: TRBV10-2
J: TRBJ1-4
CDR3: CASSRQLNEKLFF
DNA: TGCGCCAGCAGTCGACAGCTTAATGAAAAACTGTTTTTT

D: NA
size: many
V: TRBV5-1
J: TRBJ1-4
CDR3: CASSTGANEKLFF
DNA: TGCGCCAGCAGCACCGGGGCTAATGAAAAACTGTTTTTT

D: NA
size: many
V: TRBV6-2/TRBV6-3
J: TRBJ2-5
CDR3: CASRRDMQETQYF
DNA: TGTGCCAGCAGGAGAGACATGCAAGAGACCCAGTACTTC

D: NA
size: NA
V: TRBV7-2
J: TRBJ1-2
CDR3: CASNTRPAGSPLYGYTF
DNA: TGTGCCAGCAATACCCGACCCGCAGGGAGCCCCCTCTATGGCTACACCTTC

D: NA
size: medium-sized
V: TRBV27
J: TRBJ2-5
CDR3: CASSLLGGHETQYF
DNA: TGTGCCAGCAGTCTACTTGGGGGGCATGAGACCCAGTACTTC

D: NA
size: many
V: TRBV30
J: TRBJ2-3
CDR3: CAWSEGGFTGDTQYF
DNA: TGTGCCTGGAGTGAAGGAGGGTTCACGGGAGATACGCAGTATTTT

D: NA
size: many
V: TRBV28
J: TRBJ2-5
CDR3: CASSLLGSSGTQYF
DNA: TGTGCCAGCAGTTTATTAGGGTCCAGTGGGACCCAGTACTTC

D: NA
size: many
V: TRBV7-9
J: TRBJ2-1
CDR3: CASSFGANNEQFF
DNA: TGTGCCAGCAGCTTTGGGGCCAACAATGAGCAGTTCTTC

D: NA
size: once
V: TRBV7-2
J: TRBJ1-5
CDR3: CASSLGAGLGQPQHF
DNA: TGTGCCAGCAGCTTAGGGGCAGGGTTGGGGCAGCCCCAGCATTTT

D: NA
size: NA
V: TRBV19
J: TRBJ1-5
CDR3: CASSIWRGRAMGNEPQHF
DNA: TGTGCCAGTAGTATTTGGAGGGGGAGGGCTATGGGCAATGAGCCCCAGCATTTT

D: NA
size: many
V: TRBV2
J: TRBJ1-5
CDR3: CASTPGGNDQPQHF
DNA: TGTGCCAGCACCCCGGGGGGAAACGATCAGCCCCAGCATTTT

D: NA
size: many
V: TRBV7-9
J: TRBJ2-2
CDR3: CASSLDGSNTGELFF
DNA: TGTGCCAGCAGCTTAGACGGTTCTAACACCGGGGAGCTGTTTTTT

D: NA
size: many
V: TRBV15
J: TRBJ1-1
CDR3: CATSSLRNQNTEAFF
DNA: TGTGCCACCAGCAGCCTCCGCAACCAGAACACTGAAGCTTTCTTT

D: NA
size: NA
V: TRBV6-2/TRBV6-3
J: TRBJ1-3
CDR3: CASTAVVGGGNTIYF
DNA: TGTGCCAGCACCGCGGTTGTGGGGGGAGGAAACACCATATATTTT

D: TRBD2
size: many
V: TRBV6-1
J: TRBJ2-1
CDR3: CASSHGTSGKKAYNEQFF
DNA: TGTGCCAGCAGTCACGGGACTAGCGGGAAGAAGGCCTACAATGAGCAGTTCTTC

D: NA
size: many
V: TRBV16
J: TRBJ2-6
CDR3: CASSQSGMGSGANVLTF
DNA: TGTGCCAGCAGCCAATCGGGAATGGGGTCTGGGGCCAACGTCCTGACTTTC

D: NA
size: many
V: TRBV7-9
J: TRBJ1-2
CDR3: CASSFSADFLGGYTF
DNA: TGTGCCAGCAGCTTTTCGGCCGACTTCTTAGGGGGCTACACCTTC

D: TRBD2
size: NA
V: TRBV12-3/TRBV12-4
J: TRBJ2-5
CDR3: CASSSANAGSGAQETQYF
DNA: TGTGCCAGCAGTTCCGCCAATGCGGGTAGCGGGGCCCAAGAGACCCAGTACTTC

D: TRBD1
size: NA
V: TRBV6-1
J: TRBJ1-5
CDR3: CASNPHGTGDNQPQHF
DNA: TGTGCCAGCAACCCGCACGGGACAGGCGACAATCAGCCCCAGCATTTT

D: NA
size: many
V: TRBV3-1
J: TRBJ2-7
CDR3: CASSFGRHASSYEQYF
DNA: TGTGCCAGCAGTTTTGGGCGACACGCGAGCTCCTACGAGCAGTACTTC

D: TRBD1
size: NA
V: TRBV6-1
J: TRBJ1-1
CDR3: CASIIHRGPEGEAFF
DNA: TGTGCCAGCATTATCCACAGGGGTCCCGAGGGTGAAGCTTTCTTT

D: NA
size: many
V: TRBV19
J: TRBJ1-2
CDR3: CASSRSPMGGGSRGNYGYTF
DNA: TGTGCCAGTAGTCGTTCACCCATGGGGGGCGGTTCCCGTGGTAACTATGGCTACACCTTC

D: TRBD2
size: medium-sized
V: TRBV6-2/TRBV6-3
J: TRBJ2-1
CDR3: CASSGRRGKYNEQFF
DNA: TGTGCCAGCAGCGGTCGGCGGGGGAAATACAATGAGCAGTTCTTC

D: NA
size: NA
V: TRBV27
J: TRBJ1-2
CDR3: CVSSLRDLGYGYTF
DNA: TGTGTCAGCAGTTTACGGGACTTAGGCTATGGCTACACCTTC

D: TRBD1
size: few
V: TRBV9
J: TRBJ1-4
CDR3: CASSVDWTGQKLFF
DNA: TGTGCCAGCAGCGTAGATTGGACAGGGCAAAAACTGTTTTTT

D: NA
size: NA
V: TRBV5-4
J: TRBJ2-7
CDR3: CAIWGQGSHEQYF
DNA: TGTGCGATTTGGGGGCAGGGGTCCCACGAGCAGTACTTC

D: TRBD1
size: NA
V: TRBV6-2/TRBV6-3
J: TRBJ2-5
CDR3: CASSEVSGTVGETQYF
DNA: TGTGCCAGCAGTGAAGTCTCCGGGACAGTGGGAGAGACCCAGTACTTC

D: NA
size: medium-sized
V: TRBV28
J: TRBJ2-1
CDR3: CASSFVENEQFF
DNA: TGTGCCAGCAGTTTTGTAGAGAATGAGCAGTTCTTC

D: TRBD2
size: NA
V: TRBV2
J: TRBJ2-3
CDR3: CASRSAGGTDKQYF
DNA: TGTGCCAGCAGATCAGCGGGGGGCACAGATAAGCAGTATTTT

D: NA
size: few
V: TRBV29-1
J: TRBJ2-5
CDR3: CSVDRTSQETQYF
DNA: TGCAGCGTTGACAGGACGTCTCAAGAGACCCAGTACTTC

D: NA
size: many
V: TRBV7-9
J: TRBJ2-3
CDR3: CASSLVGLRANDAGRSTDTQYF
DNA: TGTGCCAGCAGCTTAGTCGGTCTCAGGGCGAACGACGCCGGGCGGAGCACAGATACGCAGTATTTT

D: NA
size: many
V: TRBV7-8
J: TRBJ2-5
CDR3: CASTLIGGTQETQYF
DNA: TGTGCCAGCACCCTCATCGGCGGGACCCAAGAGACCCAGTACTTC

D: NA
size: many
V: TRBV30
J: TRBJ1-2
CDR3: CAWSGEVLNYGYTF
DNA: TGTGCCTGGAGTGGTGAGGTCCTTAACTATGGCTACACCTTC

D: TRBD1
size: many
V: TRBV20-1
J: TRBJ1-5
CDR3: CSARDSLGTGGSPQHF
DNA: TGCAGTGCTAGAGATAGTTTGGGGACAGGGGGCTCGCCCCAGCATTTT

D: NA
size: many
V: TRBV4-2
J: TRBJ2-3
CDR3: CASSQEGGSTDTQYF
DNA: TGTGCCAGCAGCCAAGAAGGGGGGTCCACAGATACGCAGTATTTT

D: NA
size: many
V: TRBV25-1
J: TRBJ2-2
CDR3: CASSKTRRGTGELFF
DNA: TGTGCCAGCAGTAAGACCCGGAGAGGCACCGGGGAGCTGTTTTTT

D: NA
size: many
V: TRBV7-9
J: TRBJ1-2
CDR3: CASTRGVNYGYTF
DNA: TGTGCCAGCACTAGAGGAGTGAACTATGGCTACACCTTC

D: TRBD1
size: many
V: TRBV18
J: TRBJ1-2
CDR3: CASSPEQGAYGYTF
DNA: TGTGCCAGCTCACCGGAACAGGGGGCCTATGGCTACACCTTC

D: TRBD2
size: many
V: TRBV20-1
J: TRBJ2-3
CDR3: CSANRAGLAGGDTQYF
DNA: TGCAGTGCTAATCGAGCGGGACTAGCGGGAGGGGATACGCAGTATTTT

D: NA
size: NA
V: TRBV12-3/TRBV12-4
J: TRBJ2-7
CDR3: CASSPTGYEQYF
DNA: TGTGCCAGCAGCCCCACAGGTTACGAGCAGTACTTC

D: NA
size: many
V: TRBV4-1
J: TRBJ1-2
CDR3: CASSPAGGVYGYTF
DNA: TGCGCCAGCAGCCCCGCGGGGGGTGTCTATGGCTACACCTTC

D: NA
size: many
V: TRBV11-2
J: TRBJ1-1
CDR3: CATSNTEAFF
DNA: TGTGCCACCAGTAACACTGAAGCTTTCTTT

D: NA
size: once
V: TRBV2
J: TRBJ2-3
CDR3: CASIADVGLSTDTQYF
DNA: TGTGCCAGCATCGCGGATGTTGGGCTAAGCACAGATACGCAGTATTTT

D: TRBD1
size: NA
V: TRBV10-3
J: TRBJ1-2
CDR3: CAISETLGTGSGYTF
DNA: TGTGCCATCAGTGAAACACTCGGGACAGGTTCTGGCTACACCTTC

D: NA
size: NA
V: TRBV7-8
J: TRBJ2-2
CDR3: CASSLSYGNTGELFF
DNA: TGTGCCAGCAGCTTATCGTACGGAAACACCGGGGAGCTGTTTTTT

D: NA
size: NA
V: TRBV27
J: TRBJ1-2
CDR3: CASSSPVSANYGYTF
DNA: TGTGCCAGCAGCTCCCCCGTGTCTGCTAACTATGGCTACACCTTC

D: NA
size: many
V: TRBV4-1
J: TRBJ1-5
CDR3: CASSEWNSNQPQHF
DNA: TGCGCCAGCAGCGAGTGGAATAGCAATCAGCCCCAGCATTTT

D: NA
size: NA
V: TRBV11-1
J: TRBJ2-5
CDR3: CASSFSGQRVGQETQYF
DNA: TGTGCCAGCAGCTTTTCGGGACAAAGGGTGGGACAAGAGACCCAGTACTTC

D: TRBD1
size: many
V: TRBV18
J: TRBJ1-5
CDR3: CASSPGTGTNQPQHF
DNA: TGTGCCAGCTCACCAGGGACAGGGACTAATCAGCCCCAGCATTTT

D: NA
size: many
V: TRBV4-1
J: TRBJ1-1
CDR3: CASSQPHRETGTEAFF
DNA: TGCGCCAGCAGCCAGCCCCACAGGGAAACGGGCACTGAAGCTTTCTTT

D: TRBD1
size: many
V: TRBV12-3/TRBV12-4
J: TRBJ2-2
CDR3: CASTSGTGGVRVRGVPGELFF
DNA: TGTGCCAGCACCTCCGGGACAGGGGGAGTTCGCGTAAGAGGGGTCCCCGGGGAGCTGTTTTTT

D: TRBD1
size: many
V: TRBV12-5
J: TRBJ1-1
CDR3: CASARGGLGTEAFF
DNA: TGTGCTAGTGCCCGAGGGGGCTTGGGAACTGAAGCTTTCTTT

D: NA
size: many
V: TRBV18
J: TRBJ1-6
CDR3: CASSREGSSYNSPLHF
DNA: TGTGCCAGCTCACGCGAGGGGAGCTCCTATAATTCACCCCTCCACTTT